The text below deals with one T cell receptor beta chain. This clone's antigen is unknown. No quality values exist for individual bases; no much larger clone is one base distant. V lost 2 bases and J lost 3 bases, and the count of bases not matched to a germline gene is 2. Reading from cysteine to phenylalanine, the CDR3 counts 15 amino acids. Only CDR3 DNA remains: 45 bases, in frame from the first base. CDR1 and CDR2 (SGHNT, YYREEE) derive from the germline V gene (reference sequence). The data originate from a study of blood T cell repertoires in COVID-19 (dated by TCRdb to about 2020). Regarding the complete study: Collaborator samples came from the United States, Italy and Spain and covered acute and convalescent phases of COVID-19. The material from the prospective study consisted of cDNA or gDNA derived from T cells, B-cell-depleted T cells, or PBMCs. The dataset comprised deeply sampled blood TCRbeta repertoires from subjects exposed to, actively infected with, or recovered from COVID-19. A freely available public database, intended as a resource for researchers studying the immune response to SARS-CoV-2, is where the repertoires were released. The samples were drawn from two sources: the first 160 participants of the ongoing ImmuneRACE study, and 1,254 subjects contributed by 6 global collaborators. The sample metadata nearly always contained a de-identified subject ID, COVID-19 status, age in years and sex. Where available, HLA class I and class II types were obtained from metadata supplied by the sample provider rather than from assay-based typing.

On the study overall, not on this receptor specifically: How much clinical and demographic metadata was included differed by source and by participant, and the metadata was provided uncurated.

One collaborating source in Seattle enrolled patients while the patients were actively infected and followed the patients over time throughout the course of disease. Each collaborating institution followed its own protocols to collect whole blood in K2EDTA tubes. For TCRbeta analysis, collaborators shipped samples as frozen whole blood, isolated PBMCs, or DNA extracted from either of those sample types. The immunoSEQ Assay, a bias-controlled multiplex PCR, was used to amplify TCRbeta CDR3 regions from genomic DNA. On the authors' methods: Nucleated cell counts per sample were estimated from amplification of reference gene primers within the assay. Sequence reads were collapsed and filtered to measure the absolute abundance of every unique TCRbeta CDR3 rearrangement. For each sample, productive Simpson clonality was calculated as the square root of Simpson's diversity index across productive rearrangements. TCRdb stores this immuneACCESS table with in-frame sequences only. Part of the clones is absent; in the studies checked, under half of the shortfall reflects unresolved V genes, and no reason is known for the rest. That table supplies the V and J calls and clone size; D and trimming were determined from the DNA. The sample yields roughly 22,000 clones; 70% to 90% were counted once. The leading ten clones occupy 2% to 2.5% of the sample.

The chain is encoded by TRBV5-4 joined to TRBJ1-2; TRBD1 agrees with 12 junctional bases. The sample consisted of peripheral blood. The receptor comes from a woman aged 70 to 79 with COVID-19, enrolled during active disease. For the CDR3, the sequence is CASSLGTGGDYGYTF. Read as DNA, the sequence is TGTGCCAGCAGCTTAGGGACAGGGGGCGACTATGGCTACACCTTC.